This T cell receptor (beta chain) was retrieved from a study of OX40 agonist ivuxolimab in advanced cancers. Overall study context: In this cohort, patients received ivuxolimab, an agonistic anti-OX40 (CD134) antibody.

The data were produced by immunoSEQ multiplex PCR, yet TCRdb's version contains in-frame clones alone and is incomplete. The profile shows tens of thousands of clones, approximately 91% of them singletons. V was trimmed by 9 bases and J by 4 bases, leaving 25 bases between them. Germline V gene sequence: CDR1 MDHEN, CDR2 SYDVKM. CDR3 length: 18 amino acids. The material sequenced was CD4+ or CD8+ T cells sorted from blood, taken in a trial of the OX40 agonist ivuxolimab. The origin of this receptor is an adult with an advanced solid tumor such as melanoma, head and neck, liver or kidney cancer. The chain has TRBV28 and TRBJ2-6; possible D gene TRBD2, 5 bases. The CDR3 here is CASTTSADPSYGANVLTF. CDR3 DNA sequence: TGTGCCAGTACTACCTCAGCGGACCCCTCTTACGGGGCCAACGTCCTGACTTTC.